The present T cell receptor beta chain was sequenced within a study of cytomegalovirus exposure and HLA in healthy donors. Across the study: An early release of data contained approximately 80 million unique TCRs, which came from HLA-typed donors. Study observations and caveats: Using the classifier, cytomegalovirus status was reportedly diagnosed with high specificity and sensitivity. Some highly shared sequence variants likely arose as a pipeline artifact. The study flagged roughly 150 TCR beta chains as cytomegalovirus-associated.

V lost 6 bases to trimming and J lost 8 bases, with 15 bases between them. This CDR3 region has 13 residues. Germline values: CDR1 MNHEY, CDR2 SMNVEV (reference sequence). On this clone: What it binds is not known.

The PCR had 60 Vbeta and 13 Jbeta primers. TCRdb's copy holds only in-frame clones and misses some; the assay was immunoSEQ multiplex PCR. The sample holds just over 150,000 clones. V gene TRBV27 combines with J gene TRBJ2-3; D is possibly TRBD1 (6 bases). The clonotype originates from a man between 25 and 39 years old in good health and CMV-seronegative. The material sequenced was PBMCs. The DNA for the CDR3 is TGTGCCAGCAGAGGGCCCTCCAGGGGTACGCAGTATTTT. Translation gives CASRGPSRGTQYF.